The present T cell receptor beta chain was sequenced within a study of blood T cell repertoires in COVID-19. On the study more broadly: Sources were T cells, B-cell-depleted T cells, or PBMCs; the material itself was cDNA or gDNA.

Clones were sequenced by immunoSEQ multiplex PCR, and TCRdb holds only the in-frame ones, with some missing. Here the sample spans fewer than 250,000 clones, about 89% being singletons. Per germline, CDR1 SNHLY and CDR2 FYNNEI. V was clipped by 6 bases and J by 2 bases; unmatched bases: 3. The CDR3 has 13 amino acids. The TCR sequence derives from a middle-aged woman with acute or convalescent COVID-19. The rearrangement joins TRBV2 to TRBJ1-1, with 7 nucleotides matching TRBD1. Sequenced material: peripheral blood. The CDR3 is CASSPGGNTEAFF. In nucleotides, the CDR3 is TGTGCCAGCAGCCCAGGGGGTAACACTGAAGCTTTCTTT.